What follows describes a single T cell receptor (beta chain). These data come from a study of cytomegalovirus exposure and HLA in healthy donors. PCR used 60 Vbeta primers and 13 Jbeta primers. Generated by immunoSEQ multiplex PCR, the TCRdb table keeps only in-frame clones and is missing some. This sample has about 120,000 clones, with 63% found just once. The source of this sequence is a man in his forties in good health and CMV-seropositive. Source material: PBMCs.

The CDR3 reads CASSERANYEQYF. The CDR3 DNA reads as TGTGCCAGCAGTGAGAGAGCGAACTACGAGCAGTACTTC. The rearrangement joins TRBV2 to TRBJ2-7; D not certain. Germline V gene data show CDR1 as SNHLY and CDR2 as FYNNEI. The CDR3 loop spans 13 amino acids. Trimming removed 3 bases at V and 3 bases at J, with 9 bases between. Drawing the rest from reference TRBV2 and TRBJ2-7, the complete variable domain is EPEVTQTPSHQVTQMGQEVILRCVPISNHLYFYWYRQILGQKVEFLVSFYNNEISEKSEIFDDQFSVERPDGSNFTLKIRSTKLEDSAMYFCASSERANYEQYFGPGTRLTVT.